This T cell receptor beta chain appears in the sequencing data of a study of cytomegalovirus exposure and HLA in healthy donors. Study background: Out of fewer than 500 genotyped donors, about 80% belonged to the Caucasian-associated ancestry cluster. Whole-study findings and limits: TRBV6-2, TRBV6-3 and some other V segments were excluded as indistinguishable.

The PCR had 60 Vbeta and 13 Jbeta primers. Per the original methods: An analysis performed later counted about 80 million unique TCR beta chains (approximately 11 million of them shared). Data came from immunoSEQ multiplex PCR; TCRdb stores just in-frame clones and leaves some out. V, J and clone size are taken as reported in that table, and D and trimming were inferred from the DNA itself. Found here are around 180,000 clones, about three quarters of them singletons; the top ten hold about 1.6%. Notes on this clone: Antigen specificity is unknown.

Trimming left V 5 bases short and J 7 bases short, with 21 bases between. Germline V CDR1 and CDR2: SEHNR, FQNEAQ (reference sequence). The length of the CDR3 is 16 residues. J is TRBJ2-1 and V is TRBV7-9; D possibly corresponds to TRBD1 (7 bases). Sequencing used PBMCs. The TCR was taken from a girl under 18 in good health and CMV-seronegative. The CDR3, as DNA: TGTGCCAGCAGCACTACCAGGGGGGAAATTAGGAATGAGCAGTTCTTC. Amino acids: CASSTTRGEIRNEQFF.